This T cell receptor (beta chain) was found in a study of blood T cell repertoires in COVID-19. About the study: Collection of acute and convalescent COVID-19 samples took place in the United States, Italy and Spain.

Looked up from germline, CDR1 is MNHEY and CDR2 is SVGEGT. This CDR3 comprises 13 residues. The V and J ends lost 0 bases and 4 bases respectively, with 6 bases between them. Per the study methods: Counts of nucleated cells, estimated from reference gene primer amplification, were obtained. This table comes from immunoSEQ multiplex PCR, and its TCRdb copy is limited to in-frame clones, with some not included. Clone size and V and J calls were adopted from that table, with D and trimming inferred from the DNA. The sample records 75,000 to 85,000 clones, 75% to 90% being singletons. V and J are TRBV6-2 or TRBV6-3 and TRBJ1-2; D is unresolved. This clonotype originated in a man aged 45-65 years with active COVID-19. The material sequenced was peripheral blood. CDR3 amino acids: CASSYSPGYGYTF. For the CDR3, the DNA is TGTGCCAGCAGTTACTCGCCAGGCTATGGCTACACCTTC.